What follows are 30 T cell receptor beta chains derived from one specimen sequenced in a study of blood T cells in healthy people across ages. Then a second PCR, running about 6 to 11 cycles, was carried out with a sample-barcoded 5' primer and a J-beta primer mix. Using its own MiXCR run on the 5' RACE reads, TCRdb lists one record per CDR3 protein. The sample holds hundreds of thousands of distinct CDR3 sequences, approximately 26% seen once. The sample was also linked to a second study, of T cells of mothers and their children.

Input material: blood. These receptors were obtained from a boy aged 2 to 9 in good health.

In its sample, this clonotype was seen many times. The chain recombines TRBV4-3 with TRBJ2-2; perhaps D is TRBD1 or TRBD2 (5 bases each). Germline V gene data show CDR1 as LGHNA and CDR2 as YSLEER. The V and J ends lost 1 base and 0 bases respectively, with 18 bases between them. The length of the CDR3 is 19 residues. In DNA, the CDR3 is TGCGCCAGCAGCCAAGGATGGGGGAGCGGTCGATCGAACACCGGGGAGCTGTTTTTT. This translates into CASSQGWGSGRSNTGELFF.

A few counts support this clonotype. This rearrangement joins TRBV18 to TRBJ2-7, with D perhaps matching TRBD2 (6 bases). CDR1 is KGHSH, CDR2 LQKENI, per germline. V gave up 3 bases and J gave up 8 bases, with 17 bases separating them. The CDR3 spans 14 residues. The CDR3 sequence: CASSPQWQGLKQYF. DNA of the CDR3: TGTGCCAGCTCACCCCAATGGCAGGGACTCAAGCAGTACTTC.

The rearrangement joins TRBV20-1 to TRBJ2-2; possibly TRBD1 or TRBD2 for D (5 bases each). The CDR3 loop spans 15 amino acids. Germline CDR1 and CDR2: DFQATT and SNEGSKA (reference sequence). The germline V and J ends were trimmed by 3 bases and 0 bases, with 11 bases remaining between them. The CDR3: CSASGAFTNTGELFF. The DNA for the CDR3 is TGCAGTGCTAGCGGGGCGTTCACGAACACCGGGGAGCTGTTTTTT.

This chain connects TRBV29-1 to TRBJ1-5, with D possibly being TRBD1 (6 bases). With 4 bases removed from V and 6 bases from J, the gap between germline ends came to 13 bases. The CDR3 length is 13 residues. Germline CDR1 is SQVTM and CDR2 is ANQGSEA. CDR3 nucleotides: TGCAGCGTTGGAGCGGGGGCGGGTCAGCCCCAGCATTTT. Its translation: CSVGAGAGQPQHF.

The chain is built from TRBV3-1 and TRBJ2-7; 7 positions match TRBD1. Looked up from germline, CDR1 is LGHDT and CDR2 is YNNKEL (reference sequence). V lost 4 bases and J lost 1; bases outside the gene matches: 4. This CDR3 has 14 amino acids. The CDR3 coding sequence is TGTGCCAGCAGCCGGGACAGAAGATCCTACGAGCAGTACTTC. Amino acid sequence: CASSRDRRSYEQYF.

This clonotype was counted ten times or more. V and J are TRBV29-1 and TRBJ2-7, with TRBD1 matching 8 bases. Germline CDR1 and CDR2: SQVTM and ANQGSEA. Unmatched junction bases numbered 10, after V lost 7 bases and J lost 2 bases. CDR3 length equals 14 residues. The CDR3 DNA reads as TGCAGCGCAGGGACAGGAGGAGGGCCCTACGAGCAGTACTTC. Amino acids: CSAGTGGGPYEQYF.

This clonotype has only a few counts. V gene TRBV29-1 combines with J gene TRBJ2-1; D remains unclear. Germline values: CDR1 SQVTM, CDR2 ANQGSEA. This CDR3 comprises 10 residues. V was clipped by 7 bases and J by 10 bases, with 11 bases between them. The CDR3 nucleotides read TGCAGCGCCAAGGGCAGGGAGCAGTTCTTC. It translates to CSAKGREQFF.

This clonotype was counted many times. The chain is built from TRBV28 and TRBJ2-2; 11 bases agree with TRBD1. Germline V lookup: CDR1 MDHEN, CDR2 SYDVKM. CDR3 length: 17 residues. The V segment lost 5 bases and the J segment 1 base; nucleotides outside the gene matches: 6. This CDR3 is CASSAAGTGGNTGELFF. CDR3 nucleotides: TGTGCCAGCAGTGCCGCCGGGACAGGGGGGAACACCGGGGAGCTGTTTTTT.

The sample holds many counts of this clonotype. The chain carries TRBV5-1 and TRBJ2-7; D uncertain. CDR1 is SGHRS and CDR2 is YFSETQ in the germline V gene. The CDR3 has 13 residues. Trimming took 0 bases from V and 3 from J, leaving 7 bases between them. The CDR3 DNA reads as TGCGCCAGCAGCTTGGGGCAGATCTACGAGCAGTACTTC. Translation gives CASSLGQIYEQYF.

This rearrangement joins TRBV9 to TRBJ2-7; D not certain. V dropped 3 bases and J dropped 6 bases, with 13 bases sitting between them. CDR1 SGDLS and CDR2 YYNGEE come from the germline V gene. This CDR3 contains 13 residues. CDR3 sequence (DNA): TGTGCCAGCAGCGCCCCTTCTGATAGCGAGCAGTACTTC. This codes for CASSAPSDSEQYF.

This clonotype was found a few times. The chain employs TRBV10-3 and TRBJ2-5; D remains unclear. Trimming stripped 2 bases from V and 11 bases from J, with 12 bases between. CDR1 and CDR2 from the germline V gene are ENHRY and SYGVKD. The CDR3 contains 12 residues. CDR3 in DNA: TGTGCCATCAGTGAGATGGGTCCTGAGCAGTACTTC. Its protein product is CAISEMGPEQYF.

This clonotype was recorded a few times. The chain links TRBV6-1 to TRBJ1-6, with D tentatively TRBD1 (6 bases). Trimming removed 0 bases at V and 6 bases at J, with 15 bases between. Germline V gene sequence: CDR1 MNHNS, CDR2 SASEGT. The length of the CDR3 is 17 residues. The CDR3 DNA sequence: TGTGCCAGCAGTGAAGCGGTCTACAGGGCGATTAATTCACCCCTCCACTTT. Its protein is CASSEAVYRAINSPLHF.

The CDR3 is CASREQAGSEQYF. CDR3 DNA sequence: TGTGCCAGCAGGGAACAGGCGGGCAGCGAGCAGTACTTC. The chain recombines TRBV6-6 with TRBJ2-1, with D possibly being TRBD1 or TRBD2 (5 bases each). Matching the DNA end better, TRBJ2-7 makes the J call doubtful. The CDR3 loop spans 13 amino acids. CDR1 and CDR2 (germline): MNHNY, SVGAGI (reference sequence).

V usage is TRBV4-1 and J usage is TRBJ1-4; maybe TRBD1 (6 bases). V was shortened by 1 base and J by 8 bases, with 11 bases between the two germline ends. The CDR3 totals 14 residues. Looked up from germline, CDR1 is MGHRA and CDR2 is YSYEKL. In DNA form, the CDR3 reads TGCGCCAGCAGCCAAGGAACAGGGAGGGAAAAACTGTTTTTT. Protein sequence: CASSQGTGREKLFF.

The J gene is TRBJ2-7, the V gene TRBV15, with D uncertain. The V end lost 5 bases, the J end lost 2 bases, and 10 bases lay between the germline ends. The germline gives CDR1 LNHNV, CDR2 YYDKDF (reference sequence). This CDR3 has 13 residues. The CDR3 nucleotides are TGTGCCACCAGCGGCCACCCAACCTACGAGCAGTACTTC. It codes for CATSGHPTYEQYF.

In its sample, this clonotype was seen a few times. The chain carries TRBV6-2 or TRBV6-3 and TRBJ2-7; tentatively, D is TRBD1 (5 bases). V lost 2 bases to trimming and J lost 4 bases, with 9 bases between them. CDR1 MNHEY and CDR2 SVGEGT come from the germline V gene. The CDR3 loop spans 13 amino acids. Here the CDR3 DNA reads TGTGCCAGCAGTTACGGCAGGGCTTACGAGCAGTACTTC. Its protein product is CASSYGRAYEQYF.

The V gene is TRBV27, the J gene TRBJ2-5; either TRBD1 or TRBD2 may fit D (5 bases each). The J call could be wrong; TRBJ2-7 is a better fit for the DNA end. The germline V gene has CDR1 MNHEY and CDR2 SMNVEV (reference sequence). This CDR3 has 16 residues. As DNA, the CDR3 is TGTGCCAGCAGTTCACCCCTGGACAAGACTACCTACGAGCAGTACTTC. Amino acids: CASSSPLDKTTYEQYF.

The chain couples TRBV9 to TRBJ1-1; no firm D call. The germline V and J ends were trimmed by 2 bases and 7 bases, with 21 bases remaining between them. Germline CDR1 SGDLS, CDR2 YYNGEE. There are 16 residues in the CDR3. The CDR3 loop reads CASSVLAFIRPGEAFF. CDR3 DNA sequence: TGTGCCAGCAGCGTGTTGGCCTTCATTCGTCCCGGTGAAGCTTTCTTT.

The CDR3 is CASSYGLGGIQETQYF. DNA of the CDR3: TGTGCCAGCAGTTACGGGCTGGGCGGGATACAAGAGACCCAGTACTTC. V is TRBV6-5 and J is TRBJ2-5; D is perhaps TRBD2 (6 bases). Between the trimmed V and J ends, which lost 2 bases and 2 bases, there was a span of 15 bases. Germline V gene lookup returns CDR1 MNHEY and CDR2 SVGAGI. The CDR3 sequence is 16 residues long.

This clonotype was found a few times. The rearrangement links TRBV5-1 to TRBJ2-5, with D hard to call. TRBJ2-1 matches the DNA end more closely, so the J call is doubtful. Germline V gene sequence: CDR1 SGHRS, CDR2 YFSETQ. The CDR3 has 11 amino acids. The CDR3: CASSSSREQFF. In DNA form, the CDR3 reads TGCGCCAGCAGCTCCTCGAGGGAGCAGTTCTTC.

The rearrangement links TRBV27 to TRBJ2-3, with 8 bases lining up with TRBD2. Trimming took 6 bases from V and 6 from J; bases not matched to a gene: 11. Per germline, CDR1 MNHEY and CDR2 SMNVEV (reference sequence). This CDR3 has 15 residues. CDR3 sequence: CASSLTSGPPDTQYF. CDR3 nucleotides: TGTGCCAGCAGCCTAACTAGCGGACCGCCGGATACGCAGTATTTT.

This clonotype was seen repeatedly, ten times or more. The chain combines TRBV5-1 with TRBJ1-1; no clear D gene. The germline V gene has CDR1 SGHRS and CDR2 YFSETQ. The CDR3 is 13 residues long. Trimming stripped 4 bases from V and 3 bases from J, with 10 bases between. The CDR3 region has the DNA TGCGCCAGCAGCCTTTCGGCGCACACTGAAGCTTTCTTT. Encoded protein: CASSLSAHTEAFF.

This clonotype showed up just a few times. In nucleotides, the CDR3 is TGCAGTGCTATTAACCGGGCTATTCACACTGAAGCTTTCTTT. Protein product: CSAINRAIHTEAFF. This chain uses TRBV20-1 with TRBJ1-1; D gene uncertain. Germline V gene data show CDR1 as DFQATT and CDR2 as SNEGSKA (reference sequence). V was cut by 4 bases and J by 3 bases, with 15 bases left in between. CDR3 length: 14 amino acids.

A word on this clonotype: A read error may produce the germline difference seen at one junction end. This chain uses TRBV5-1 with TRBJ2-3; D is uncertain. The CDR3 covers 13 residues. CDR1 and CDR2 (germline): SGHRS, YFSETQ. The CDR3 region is CTSSISSTDTQYF. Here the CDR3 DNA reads TGCACCAGCAGTATCTCTAGCACAGATACGCAGTATTTT. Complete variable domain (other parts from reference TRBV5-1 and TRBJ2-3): KAGVTQTPRYLIKTRGQQVTLSCSPISGHRSVSWYQQTPGQGLQFLFEYFSETQRNKGNFPGRFSGRQFSNSRSEMNVSTLELGDSALYLCTSSISSTDTQYFGPGTRLTVL.

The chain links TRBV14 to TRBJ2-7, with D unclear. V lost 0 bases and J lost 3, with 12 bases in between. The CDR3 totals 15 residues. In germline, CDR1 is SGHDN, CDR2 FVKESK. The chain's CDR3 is CASSQETAVGYEQYF. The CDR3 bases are TGTGCCAGCAGCCAAGAAACGGCAGTTGGCTACGAGCAGTACTTC.

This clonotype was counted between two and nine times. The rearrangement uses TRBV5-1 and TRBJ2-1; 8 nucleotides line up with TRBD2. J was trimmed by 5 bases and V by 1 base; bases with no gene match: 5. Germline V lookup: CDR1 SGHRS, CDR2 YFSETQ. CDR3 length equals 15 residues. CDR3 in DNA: TGCGCCAGCAGCTTGAGACTAGCGCCGAACAATGAGCAGTTCTTC. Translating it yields CASSLRLAPNNEQFF.

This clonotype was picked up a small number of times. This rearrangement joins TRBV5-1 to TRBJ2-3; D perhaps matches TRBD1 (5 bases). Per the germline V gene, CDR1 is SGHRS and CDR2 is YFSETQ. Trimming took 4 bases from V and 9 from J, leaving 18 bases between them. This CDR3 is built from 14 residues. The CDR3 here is CASSQNTGRGTQYF. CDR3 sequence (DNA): TGCGCCAGCAGCCAAAACACGGGTAGGGGCACGCAGTATTTT. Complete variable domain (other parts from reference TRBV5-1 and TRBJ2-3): KAGVTQTPRYLIKTRGQQVTLSCSPISGHRSVSWYQQTPGQGLQFLFEYFSETQRNKGNFPGRFSGRQFSNSRSEMNVSTLELGDSALYLCASSQNTGRGTQYFGPGTRLTVL.

This CDR3 reads CSASPQGLGTDTQYF. CDR3 DNA: TGCAGTGCAAGCCCACAGGGGTTGGGCACAGATACGCAGTATTTT. The chain has TRBV20-1 and TRBJ2-3; 7 positions agree with TRBD1. This CDR3 region has 15 residues. CDR1 and CDR2 from the germline V gene are DFQATT and SNEGSKA (reference sequence). V was pared by 6 bases and J by 1 base, with 10 bases of the junction left unmatched.

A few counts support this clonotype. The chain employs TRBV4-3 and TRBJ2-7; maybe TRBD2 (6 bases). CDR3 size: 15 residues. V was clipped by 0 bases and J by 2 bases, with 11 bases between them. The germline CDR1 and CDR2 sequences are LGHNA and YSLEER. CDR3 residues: CASSQEGAGPYEQYF. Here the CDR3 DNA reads TGCGCCAGCAGCCAAGAGGGCGCGGGACCCTACGAGCAGTACTTC.

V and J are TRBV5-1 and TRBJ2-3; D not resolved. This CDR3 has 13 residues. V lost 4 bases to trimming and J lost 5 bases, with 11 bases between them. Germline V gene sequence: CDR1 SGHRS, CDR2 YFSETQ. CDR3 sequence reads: CASSPTFRDTQYF. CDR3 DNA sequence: TGCGCCAGCAGCCCTACTTTTCGAGATACGCAGTATTTT.